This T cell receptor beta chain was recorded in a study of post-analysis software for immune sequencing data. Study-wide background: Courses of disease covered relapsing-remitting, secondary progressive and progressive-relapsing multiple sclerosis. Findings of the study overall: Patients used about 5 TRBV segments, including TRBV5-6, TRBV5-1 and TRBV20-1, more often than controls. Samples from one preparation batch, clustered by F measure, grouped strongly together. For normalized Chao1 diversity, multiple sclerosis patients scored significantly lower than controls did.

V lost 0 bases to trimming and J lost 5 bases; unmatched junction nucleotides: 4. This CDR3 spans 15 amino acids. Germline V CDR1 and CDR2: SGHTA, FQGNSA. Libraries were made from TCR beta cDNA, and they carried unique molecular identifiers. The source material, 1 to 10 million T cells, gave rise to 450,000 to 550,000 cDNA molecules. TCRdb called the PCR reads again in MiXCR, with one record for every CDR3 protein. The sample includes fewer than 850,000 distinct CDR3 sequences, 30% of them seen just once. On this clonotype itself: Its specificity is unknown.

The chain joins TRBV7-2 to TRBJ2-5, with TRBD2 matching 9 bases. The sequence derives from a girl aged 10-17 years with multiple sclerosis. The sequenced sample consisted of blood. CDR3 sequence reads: CASSLASGSWETQYF. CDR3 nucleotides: TGTGCCAGCAGCTTAGCTAGCGGGAGTTGGGAGACCCAGTACTTC. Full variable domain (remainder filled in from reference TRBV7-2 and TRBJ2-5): GAGVSQSPSNKVTEKGKDVELRCDPISGHTALYWYRQSLGQGLEFLIYFQGNSAPDKSGLPSDRFSAERTGGSVSTLTIQRTQQEDSAVYLCASSLASGSWETQYFGPGTRLLVL.